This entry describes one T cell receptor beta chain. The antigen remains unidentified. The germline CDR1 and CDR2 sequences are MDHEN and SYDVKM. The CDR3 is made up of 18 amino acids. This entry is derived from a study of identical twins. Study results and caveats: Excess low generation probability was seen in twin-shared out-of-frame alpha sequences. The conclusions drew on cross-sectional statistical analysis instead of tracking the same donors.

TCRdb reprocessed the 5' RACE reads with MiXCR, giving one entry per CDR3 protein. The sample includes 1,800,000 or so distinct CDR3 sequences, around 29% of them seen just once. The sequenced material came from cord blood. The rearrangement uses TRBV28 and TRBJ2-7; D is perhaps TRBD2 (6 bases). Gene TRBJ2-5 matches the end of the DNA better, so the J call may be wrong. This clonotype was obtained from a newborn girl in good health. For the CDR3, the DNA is TGTGCCAGCAGTTTACCCACATTTCGGGGGAGAAGAGAAAAGACCCAGTACTTC. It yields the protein CASSLPTFRGRREKTQYF.